One sample yielded the 32 T cell receptor beta chains listed below, sequenced in a study of CD8 T cells in ankylosing spondylitis. TCRdb ran MiXCR on the 5' RACE reads and lists one entry per CDR3 protein. The table lists 250,000 to 300,000 distinct CDR3 sequences, around 19% of them singletons. The sequenced sample consisted of blood, either unsorted or a sorted T cell fraction (not recorded which). These receptors all stem from a male donor with ankylosing spondylitis or in good health (not recorded which).

This chain joins TRBV4-2 and TRBJ2-4; D uncertain. CDR1 and CDR2 from the germline V gene are LGHNA and YNFKEQ. The ends were cut back, 3 bases at V and 7 bases at J, with 22 bases in the middle. CDR3 length: 17 amino acids. The CDR3 protein is CASSQTVSGSIANIQYF. CDR3 nucleotide sequence: TGTGCCAGCAGCCAGACCGTTTCTGGCTCAATTGCGAACATTCAGTACTTC.

This clonotype was seen many times. This chain joins TRBV5-1 and TRBJ2-3, with TRBD2 matching over 8 bases. This CDR3 contains 16 residues. J gave up 3 bases and V 5 bases, and 11 bases lay outside the gene matches. Germline loops: CDR1 SGHRS, CDR2 YFSETQ. The CDR3 loop reads CASRADIAGWTDTQYF. CDR3 sequence (DNA): TGCGCCAGCAGGGCAGATATAGCGGGATGGACAGATACGCAGTATTTT.

This clonotype showed up just a few times. This chain links TRBV4-2 with TRBJ2-3; 13 positions agree with TRBD2. The CDR3 has 19 residues. Germline assignment: CDR1 LGHNA and CDR2 YNFKEQ. The J segment lost 0 bases and the V segment lost 1 base, leaving 7 bases of the junction unmatched. CDR3 sequence reads: CASSQGGGTSGDSTDTQYF. Written as DNA, the CDR3 is TGTGCCAGCAGCCAAGGAGGGGGGACTAGCGGGGATAGCACAGATACGCAGTATTTT.

This clonotype was counted only a few times. The V gene is TRBV21-1, the J gene TRBJ1-5; TRBD1, the table's D call, was not compared with the DNA. TRBV21-1 is noted as a pseudogene. This CDR3 comprises 17 residues. The CDR3 region has the DNA TGTGCCAGCAGCAAACACCCGGACAGTCAACAGGGGCAGCCCCAGCATTTT. Its protein product is CASSKHPDSQQGQPQHF.

This clonotype was seen only a few times. In DNA form, the CDR3 reads TGTGCCAGCAGCCTGGGACTACCCGGGGAGCTGTTTTTT. Translated, it gives CASSLGLPGELFF. The rearrangement links TRBV3-1 to TRBJ2-2, with TRBD2 matching over 7 bases. Losses at the gene ends were 4 bases for V and 6 bases for J; bases not matched to a gene: 2. This CDR3 is built from 13 residues. Germline assignment: CDR1 LGHDT and CDR2 YNNKEL (reference sequence). Full variable domain (rest looked up from reference TRBV3-1 and TRBJ2-2): DTAVSQTPKYLVTQMGNDKSIKCEQNLGHDTMYWYKQDSKKFLKIMFSYNNKELIINETVPNRFSPKSPDKAHLNLHINSLELGDSAVYFCASSLGLPGELFFGEGSRLTVL.

The chain recombines TRBV9 with TRBJ2-2; 8 bases map to TRBD2. This CDR3 contains 15 residues. The ends lost 5 bases at V and 7 bases at J; junction bases unmatched: 10. The germline CDR1 and CDR2 sequences are SGDLS and YYNGEE. CDR3 protein: CASSEFSGIGGELFF. DNA of the CDR3: TGTGCCAGCAGTGAATTTAGCGGGATAGGCGGGGAGCTGTTTTTT.

The V gene is TRBV5-1, the J gene TRBJ2-5, with TRBD2 identical over 10 bases. V lost 0 bases and J lost 0; bases outside the gene matches: 11. Germline V gives CDR1 SGHRS, CDR2 YFSETQ. CDR3 length: 19 amino acids. The CDR3 reads CASSLAVLAGGEYQETQYF. CDR3 DNA: TGCGCCAGCAGCTTGGCTGTCTTAGCGGGAGGCGAGTACCAAGAGACCCAGTACTTC.

The gene calls are TRBV12-3 or TRBV12-4 and TRBJ2-7, with a weak D call TRBD2 (6 bases). The CDR3 length is 14 residues. V was pared by 4 bases and J by 2 bases, with 12 bases between. The CDR3 protein is CASSSGTGAYEQYV. The CDR3, as DNA: TGTGCCAGCAGTTCCGGGACTGGGGCCTACGAGCAGTACGTC.

This chain joins TRBV7-2 and TRBJ2-7; D might be TRBD1 (6 bases). CDR1 and CDR2 (germline): SGHTA, FQGNSA. V lost 1 base, J lost 4 bases, and 11 bases lay in between. The CDR3 is 14 residues long. In DNA form, the CDR3 reads TGTGCCAGCAGCTTAGTTGGGGGCGGTTACGAGCAGTACGTC. Translated: CASSLVGGGYEQYV.

The J gene is TRBJ2-1, the V gene TRBV6-4, with a tentative D call TRBD2 (5 bases). CDR1 and CDR2 from the germline V gene are MRHNA and SNTAGT. Trimming took 5 bases from V and 9 from J, leaving 23 bases between them. This CDR3 contains 16 residues. The CDR3 DNA reads TGTGCCAGCAGTTACGATCCATCGGAGGCCACGGGTGAGCAGTTCTTC. Translating gives CASSYDPSEATGEQFF.

The J gene is TRBJ2-5, the V gene TRBV5-1, with a tentative D call TRBD2 (6 bases). Germline V gives CDR1 SGHRS, CDR2 YFSETQ. Trimming stripped 7 bases from V and 5 bases from J, with 15 bases between. CDR3 length equals 13 residues. CDR3 nucleotide sequence: TGCGCCAGCTTTACTAGCTTGGGCGAGACCCAGTACTTC. Translating gives CASFTSLGETQYF.

The chain couples TRBV11-2 to TRBJ2-2, with TRBD2 matching over 10 bases. There are 20 residues in the CDR3. Germline-derived CDR1 and CDR2 are SGHAT and FQNNGV. The V segment lost 5 bases and the J segment 2 bases; nucleotides outside the gene matches: 17. The CDR3 bases are TGTGCCAGCAGCCGCCGAGGCAGCGGGAGGGTTCGCTCCAACACCGGGGAGCTGTTTTTT. Amino acids: CASSRRGSGRVRSNTGELFF.

The V gene is TRBV5-1, the J gene TRBJ1-2; D gene unclear. CDR1 is SGHRS and CDR2 is YFSETQ in the germline V gene. This CDR3 spans 14 amino acids. Trimming removed 4 bases at V and 4 bases at J, with 14 bases between. The CDR3 coding sequence is TGCGCCAGCAGCCTGACCCCAGCCCTCTATGGCTACACCTTC. Translating it yields CASSLTPALYGYTF.

This clonotype was observed a handful of times. The chain is built from TRBV6-5 and TRBJ2-5; the D gene is possibly TRBD2 (8 bases). CDR1 MNHEY and CDR2 SVGAGI come from the germline V gene. Trimming removed 4 bases at V and 4 bases at J, with 19 bases between. CDR3 size: 16 residues. The CDR3 bases are TGTGCCAGCAGTTCCGGGGGGGGACAGATGGGAGAGACCCAGTACTTC. Amino acid sequence: CASSSGGGQMGETQYF.

The chain has TRBV5-4 and TRBJ1-1, with TRBD1 identical over 10 bases. The CDR3 is 15 amino acids. The germline V gene has CDR1 SGHNT and CDR2 YYREEE (reference sequence). V lost 2 bases to trimming and J lost 7 bases; unmatched junction nucleotides: 8. DNA of the CDR3: TGTGCCAGCAGCTTTAAAGACAGGGGGCAGGGTGAAGCTTTCTTT. This translates into CASSFKDRGQGEAFF.

Note on this clonotype: Mismatch with germline at one junction end may stem from a read error. This sequence joins TRBV5-1 and TRBJ1-1; TRBD1 might be the D (5 bases). The CDR3 covers 14 residues. The germline gives CDR1 SGHRS, CDR2 YFSETQ. Here the CDR3 DNA reads TGCGCCAGCAGATTGGGACCCATGAACACTGAAGCTTTCTTT. Protein product: CASRLGPMNTEAFF.

This chain uses TRBV10-3 with TRBJ2-1; D is uncertain. Germline CDR1 is ENHRY and CDR2 is SYGVKD. Trimming stripped 3 bases from V and 0 bases from J, with 12 bases between. This CDR3 contains 16 residues. The CDR3 nucleotides are TGTGCCATCAGTGAATATGGTGTCAGCTCCTACAATGAGCAGTTCTTC. Translation: CAISEYGVSSYNEQFF.

This clonotype was detected ten times or more. This chain connects TRBV5-1 to TRBJ1-4; D gene uncertain. Germline V lookup: CDR1 SGHRS, CDR2 YFSETQ. Trimming cost V 4 bases and J 0 bases, with 10 bases left between them. There are 15 residues in the CDR3. The chain's CDR3 is CASSPSAPTNEKLFF. The DNA for the CDR3 is TGCGCCAGCAGCCCTTCAGCCCCAACTAATGAAAAACTGTTTTTT.

This clonotype was seen many times. The chain carries TRBV27 and TRBJ1-1; no reliable D call. V lost 4 bases and J lost 0, with 6 bases in between. Germline V gene sequence: CDR1 MNHEY, CDR2 SMNVEV (reference sequence). CDR3 length equals 13 residues. CDR3 protein: CASSWSMNTEAFF. The DNA for the CDR3 is TGTGCCAGCAGTTGGAGCATGAACACTGAAGCTTTCTTT.

With regard to this clonotype: This may stem from a read error, because a much larger clone lies one nucleotide away. This chain joins TRBV5-1 and TRBJ2-3; D is unclear. This CDR3 has 12 residues. Germline V lookup: CDR1 SGHRS, CDR2 YFSETQ. The CDR3 DNA reads as TGCGCCAACAGCAGGAACACAGATACGCAGTATTTT. This gives the protein CANSRNTDTQYF. Variable domain in full (rest from reference TRBV5-1 and TRBJ2-3): KAGVTQTPRYLIKTRGQQVTLSCSPISGHRSVSWYQQTPGQGLQFLFEYFSETQRNKGNFPGRFSGRQFSNSRSEMNVSTLELGDSALYLCANSRNTDTQYFGPGTRLTVL.

The rearrangement uses TRBV7-8 and TRBJ2-2, with 7 positions matching TRBD1. V was pared by 1 base and J by 7 bases, with 6 bases of the junction left unmatched. There are 15 residues in the CDR3. CDR1 and CDR2 (germline): SGHVS, FQNEAQ. CDR3: CASSLEGGRSGELFF. The CDR3 nucleotides are TGTGCCAGCAGCTTAGAAGGGGGCCGAAGCGGGGAGCTGTTTTTT.

This clonotype occurred many times. This sequence joins TRBV12-3 or TRBV12-4 and TRBJ2-1, with 12 bases fitting TRBD2. The CDR3 has 15 residues. With V trimmed by 7 bases and J by 5 bases, 6 bases remained unmatched. The CDR3 DNA reads TGTGCCAGCACCAATACTAGCGGGGGGAACAATGAGCAGTTCTTC. This translates into CASTNTSGGNNEQFF.

In its sample, this clonotype was seen a few times. This chain joins TRBV10-2 and TRBJ2-1; 11 bases fit TRBD2. The CDR3 runs to 14 residues. Germline V gene lookup returns CDR1 WSHSY and CDR2 SAAADI. V gave up 3 bases and J gave up 10 bases; unmatched junction bases: 5. The CDR3 DNA follows: TGCGCCAGCAGTGAACTAGCGGGAGCAGGGGAGCAGTTCTTC. This translates into CASSELAGAGEQFF.

This clonotype was counted between two and nine times. CDR3 bases: TGCGCCAGCAGCATGGACATCTCCTATAATTCACCCCTCCACTTT. This translates into CASSMDISYNSPLHF. V gene TRBV5-1 combines with J gene TRBJ1-6, with D tentatively TRBD1 (5 bases). CDR3 length equals 15 residues. Trimming stripped 4 bases from V and 0 bases from J, with 8 bases between. The V gene's germline CDR1 is SGHRS and CDR2 YFSETQ.

The CDR3 DNA reads TGTGCCAGCAGCTTAGCCCAGCCGAGCTCCTACAATGAGCAGTTCTTC. This encodes CASSLAQPSSYNEQFF. The chain is built from TRBV7-8 and TRBJ2-1; D gene ambiguous. The germline gives CDR1 SGHVS, CDR2 FQNEAQ. This CDR3 is built from 16 residues. Trimming removed 0 bases at V and 0 bases at J, with 9 bases between.

This clonotype was counted only a few times. The chain uses TRBV27 and TRBJ1-5; D is undetermined. The length of the CDR3 is 14 residues. Trimming took off 6 bases at V and 3 bases at J, with 12 bases between the two ends. CDR1 is MNHEY and CDR2 is SMNVEV in the germline V gene (reference sequence). Here the CDR3 reads CASRLIGTNQPQHF. Written as DNA, the CDR3 is TGTGCCAGCAGGTTAATAGGCACCAATCAGCCCCAGCATTTT.

This clonotype was seen at least ten times. The chain carries TRBV6-5 and TRBJ1-1; D is uncertain. The CDR3 sequence is 14 residues long. Per the germline V gene, CDR1 is MNHEY and CDR2 is SVGAGI. V gave up 2 bases and J gave up 0 bases, with 7 bases separating them. CDR3 DNA: TGTGCCAGCAGTTACCTTGGGGTGAACACTGAAGCTTTCTTT. Protein sequence: CASSYLGVNTEAFF.

This clonotype came up a few times. The chain joins TRBV12-3 or TRBV12-4 to TRBJ1-1, with D maybe TRBD1 (5 bases). V dropped 3 bases and J dropped 5 bases, with 10 bases sitting between them. CDR3 size: 13 residues. The CDR3 DNA reads TGTGCCAGCAGTTTGGGACCGACGACTGAAGCTTTCTTT. It specifies CASSLGPTTEAFF.

This chain uses TRBV30 with TRBJ2-3, with 10 bases lining up with TRBD2. V dropped 0 bases and J dropped 5; count of bases not matched to a gene: 5. This CDR3 has 15 amino acids. The V gene's germline CDR1 is GTSNPN and CDR2 SVGIG (reference sequence). The CDR3 region is CAWSVSSGGRDTQYF. The CDR3 DNA reads TGTGCCTGGAGTGTTAGTAGCGGGGGGCGAGATACGCAGTATTTT.

Here the CDR3 DNA reads TGTGCCAGCAGCCCCGCCCCGCGCAACAATTCACCCCTCCACTTT. This translates into CASSPAPRNNSPLHF. The chain recombines TRBV4-2 with TRBJ1-6; no definite D call. The CDR3 runs 15 residues. From germline, CDR1 is LGHNA and CDR2 YNFKEQ. Trimming shortened V by 4 bases and J by 7 bases, and 14 bases separated the two germline ends.

This clonotype was seen more than once but under ten times. V and J are TRBV6-1 and TRBJ2-3, with 9 bases lining up with TRBD2. The CDR3 consists of 14 residues. J lost 6 bases, V lost 6 bases, and 7 bases had no gene match. Germline CDR1 is MNHNS and CDR2 is SASEGT. CDR3 amino acids: CASRTSGGGDTQYF. CDR3 nucleotides: TGTGCCAGCAGGACTAGCGGTGGAGGTGATACGCAGTATTTT.

The J gene is TRBJ2-3, the V gene TRBV10-3; tentatively, D is TRBD1 or TRBD2 (6 bases each). The CDR3 covers 15 residues. The germline V and J ends were trimmed by 3 bases and 1 base, with 11 bases remaining between them. The germline V gene has CDR1 ENHRY and CDR2 SYGVKD. The CDR3 loop reads CAISEPGARTDTQYF. The CDR3 bases are TGTGCCATCAGTGAACCGGGGGCCCGCACAGATACGCAGTATTTT.